These T cell receptor beta chains were read from a single sample in a study of T cells in Graves' hyperthyroidism and ophthalmopathy. TCRdb reanalysed the multiplex PCR reads using MiXCR and keeps one entry per CDR3 protein. The table records 330,000 or so distinct CDR3 sequences, 15% to 20% of them present only once. Material for sequencing was blood. Source of these receptors: a middle-aged woman with Graves' ophthalmopathy. The conserved cysteine and the conserved F or W are not part of the CDR3 here. Clone size is stated in some rows and not others, as once, few, many or a class when expanded.

v_call	j_call	cdr3_length	clone_size	cdr3_aa
TRBV6-1	TRBJ2-2	13	many	ASSWGKPNTGELF
TRBV20-1	TRBJ2-7	13	-	SARGLAGGSYEQY
TRBV11-2	TRBJ1-3	15	many	ASSSLGGGGSGNTIY
TRBV11-1	TRBJ1-2	15	many	ASSEQPLGTDFYGYT
TRBV30	TRBJ2-2	12	many	AWSTYGENGELF
TRBV27	TRBJ2-2	13	many	ASSFMASGPGELF
TRBV28	TRBJ1-2	11	many	ASSPDRGQGYT
TRBV28	TRBJ2-7	14	-	ASSYSAGVPTYEQY
TRBV29-1	TRBJ1-1	12	many	SVDKTGGHTEAF
TRBV6-5	TRBJ2-5	14	-	ASSYPRLAGGETQY
TRBV18	TRBJ1-2	13	many	ASSRNGQDAYGYT
TRBV5-1	TRBJ1-3	12	many	ASSSTGNGNTIY
TRBV2	TRBJ1-1	12	many	ASMMGGANTEAF
TRBV4-2	TRBJ2-5	13	few	ASSQDPSRWETQY
TRBV20-1	TRBJ2-7	12	many	SAELAGGSYEQY
TRBV5-1	TRBJ1-2	13	-	ASSPSGTANYGYT
TRBV30	TRBJ2-2	13	many	AWMVAGWNTGELF
TRBV29-1	TRBJ2-5	12	many	SVTPAGLLETQY
TRBV12-3/TRBV12-4	TRBJ1-2	12	-	ASSKDRANYGYT
TRBV11-3	TRBJ2-3	14	many	ASSLTSGSGTDTQY
TRBV7-3	TRBJ2-7	12	-	ASSLIGRGGEQY
TRBV27	TRBJ2-5	12	-	ASSLWGSKETQY
TRBV7-2	TRBJ2-5	14	-	ASSLAVGAGGETQY
TRBV11-1	TRBJ1-1	16	-	ARSIIRGGTAMNTEAF
TRBV9	TRBJ2-3	13	many	ASSVEGGVSDTQY
TRBV5-4	TRBJ2-7	10	many	ASSVTGDEQY
TRBV3-1	TRBJ1-1	9	many	ASRGKAEAF
TRBV11-2	TRBJ2-2	18	-	ASSLDLQGLGGKDTGELF
TRBV7-9	TRBJ2-7	15	many	ASSLWAGGRSSYEQY
TRBV28	TRBJ1-6	11	many	ASSFLGNSPLH
TRBV5-1	TRBJ2-2	11	many	ASSFGGPGELF
TRBV12-3/TRBV12-4	TRBJ2-5	11	many	ASSLDDTGTQY
TRBV10-3	TRBJ1-5	10	many	AISQVNQPQH
TRBV30	TRBJ1-5	11	many	AWSGQGNQPQH
TRBV12-3/TRBV12-4	TRBJ1-1	11	medium-sized	ASSSTGRSEAF
TRBV15	TRBJ2-5	11	many	ATGIGSQETQY
TRBV10-3	TRBJ1-2	13	-	ATSSQGAPNYGYT
TRBV2	TRBJ1-2	12	many	ASSIAGPGEGYT
TRBV9	TRBJ2-2	12	-	ASTGQGYTGGLF
TRBV20-1	TRBJ2-6	18	many	SARDKAGAIVPSGANVLT
TRBV3-1	TRBJ1-1	14	many	ASSQEGSRGRPEAF
TRBV5-1	TRBJ1-1	13	many	ASSLVQGGITEAF
TRBV30	TRBJ1-1	12	many	AWSVAGVATEAF
TRBV11-2	TRBJ2-5	14	-	ASSQLAGTRQETQY
TRBV6-4	TRBJ2-2	12	many	ASSKGGSTGELF
TRBV12-3/TRBV12-4	TRBJ2-2	14	many	ASSLGTSGRTGELF
TRBV12-3/TRBV12-4	TRBJ2-7	14	many	ASTQTGLAGSYEQY
TRBV2	TRBJ2-2	17	few	ASSELSLAGVLNTGELF
TRBV12-3/TRBV12-4	TRBJ2-5	13	many	ASSTGDRVAETQY